The 9 T cell receptor beta chains in this list originate from one sample, sequenced in a study of control samples from healthy donors and cancer patients. Assay used: immunoSEQ multiplex PCR; TCRdb lists only in-frame clones, some missing. The sample consists of over 150,000 clones, 94% of them appearing once. The sequencing sample was made of blood. Every receptor here comes from a young woman in good health.

The chain links TRBV6-6 to TRBJ1-1, with 9 nucleotides matching TRBD1. This CDR3 comprises 13 residues. The junction had 9 bases not matched to a gene; V was cut back by 6 bases and J by 10 bases. Germline CDR1 is MNHNY and CDR2 is SVGAGI (reference sequence). Here the CDR3 DNA reads TGTGCCAGCAGACCCGGACAGGGGATGTCAGCTTTCTTT. It translates to CASRPGQGMSAFF.

The J gene is TRBJ1-2, the V gene TRBV7-9, with D possibly TRBD1 on 6 matching bases. Looked up from germline, CDR1 is SEHNR and CDR2 is FQNEAQ (reference sequence). This CDR3 is 16 amino acids long. V lost 0 bases to trimming and J lost 3 bases, with 14 bases between them. The CDR3 loop reads CASSLAWGAPDYGYTF. In DNA form, the CDR3 reads TGTGCCAGCAGCTTAGCGTGGGGGGCGCCGGACTATGGCTACACCTTC.

The genes are TRBV6-2 or TRBV6-3 and TRBJ1-5; a possible D gene is TRBD1 (5 bases). Trimming pared 5 bases from V and 4 bases from J, leaving 9 bases between. In germline, CDR1 is MNHEY, CDR2 SVGEGT. This CDR3 is 13 amino acids long. CDR3 in amino acids: CASSDGGNQPQHF. CDR3 bases: TGTGCCAGCAGTGACGGGGGTAATCAGCCCCAGCATTTT.

This chain connects TRBV7-9 to TRBJ1-2; D gene unclear. Germline assignment: CDR1 SEHNR and CDR2 FQNEAQ (reference sequence). The V gene lost 3 bases and the J gene lost 5 bases, with 4 bases spanning the gap. The CDR3 consists of 11 residues. The CDR3 is CASSLAYGYTF. CDR3 DNA sequence: TGTGCCAGCAGCTTGGCGTATGGCTACACCTTC.

The chain couples TRBV4-1 to TRBJ1-2, with D uncertain. V lost 0 bases and J 6 bases, leaving 14 bases between the germline ends. CDR3 size: 15 residues. Germline V gene lookup returns CDR1 MGHRA and CDR2 YSYEKL. The CDR3 coding sequence is TGCGCCAGCAGCCAAGATAGTGGGCGGCTTAATGGCTACACCTTC. It yields the protein CASSQDSGRLNGYTF.

This sequence joins TRBV28 and TRBJ1-4, with 8 bases identical to TRBD1. V lost 4 bases to trimming and J lost 5 bases; unmatched junction nucleotides: 3. Germline V gene data show CDR1 as MDHEN and CDR2 as SYDVKM. The CDR3 has 14 amino acids. The CDR3: CASSWTGRNEKLFF. The CDR3 DNA reads TGTGCCAGCAGTTGGACAGGGAGAAATGAAAAACTGTTTTTT.

The chain has TRBV7-2 and TRBJ2-1, with 8 bases matching TRBD2. CDR1 is SGHTA, CDR2 FQGNSA, per germline. This CDR3 is 14 amino acids long. With V trimmed by 6 bases and J by 7 bases, 8 bases remained unmatched. For the CDR3, the DNA is TGTGCCAGCAGAGGCAGCGGGAGTAGGAATGAGCAGTTCTTC. Amino acids: CASRGSGSRNEQFF.

CDR3 region: CASSASTGSSGNTIYF. The CDR3 coding sequence is TGCGCCAGCAGCGCAAGCACAGGTAGCTCTGGAAACACCATATATTTT. The gene calls are TRBV5-1 and TRBJ1-3, with D possibly matching TRBD1 (5 bases). Germline lookup yields CDR1 SGHRS and CDR2 YFSETQ. The ends were cut back, 4 bases at V and 0 bases at J, with 14 bases in the middle. The CDR3 sequence is 16 residues long.

This chain joins TRBV9 and TRBJ2-2; D ambiguous. The CDR3 totals 14 residues. The germline V and J ends were trimmed by 0 bases and 4 bases, with 7 bases remaining between them. Germline CDR1 is SGDLS and CDR2 is YYNGEE. DNA of the CDR3: TGTGCCAGCAGCGTAGATGGGGTCACCGGGGAGCTGTTTTTT. Translated, it gives CASSVDGVTGELFF.